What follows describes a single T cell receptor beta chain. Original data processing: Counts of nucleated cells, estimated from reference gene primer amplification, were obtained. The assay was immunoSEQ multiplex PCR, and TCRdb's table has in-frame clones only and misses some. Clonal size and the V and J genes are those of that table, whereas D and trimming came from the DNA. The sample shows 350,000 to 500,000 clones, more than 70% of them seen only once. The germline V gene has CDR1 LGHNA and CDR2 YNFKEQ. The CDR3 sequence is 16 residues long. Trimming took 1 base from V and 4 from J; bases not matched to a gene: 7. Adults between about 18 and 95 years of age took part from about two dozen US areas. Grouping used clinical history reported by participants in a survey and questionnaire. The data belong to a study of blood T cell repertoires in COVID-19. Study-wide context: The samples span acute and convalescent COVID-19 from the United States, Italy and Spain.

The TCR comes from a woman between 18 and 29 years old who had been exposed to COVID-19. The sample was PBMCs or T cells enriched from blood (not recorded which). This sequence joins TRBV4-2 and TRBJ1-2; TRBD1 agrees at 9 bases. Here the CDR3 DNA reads TGTGCCAGCAGCCAAGCCGCCCCGACAGGGGGCTATGGCTACACCTTC. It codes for CASSQAAPTGGYGYTF.